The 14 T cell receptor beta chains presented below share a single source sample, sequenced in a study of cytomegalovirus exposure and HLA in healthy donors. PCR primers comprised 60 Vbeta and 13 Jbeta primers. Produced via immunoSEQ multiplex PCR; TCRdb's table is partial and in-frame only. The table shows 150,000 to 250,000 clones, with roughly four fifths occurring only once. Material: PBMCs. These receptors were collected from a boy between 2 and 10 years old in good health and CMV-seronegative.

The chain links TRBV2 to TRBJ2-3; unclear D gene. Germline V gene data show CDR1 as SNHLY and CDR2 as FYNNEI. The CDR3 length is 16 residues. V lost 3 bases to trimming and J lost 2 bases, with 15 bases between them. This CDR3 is CASSEVPAENTDTQYF. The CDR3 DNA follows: TGTGCCAGCAGTGAGGTCCCGGCGGAGAACACAGATACGCAGTATTTT.

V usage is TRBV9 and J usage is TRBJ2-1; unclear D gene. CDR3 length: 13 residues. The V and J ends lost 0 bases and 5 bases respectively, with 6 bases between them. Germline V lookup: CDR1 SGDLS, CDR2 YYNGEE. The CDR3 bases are TGTGCCAGCAGCGTAGAACAAAACAATGAGCAGTTCTTC. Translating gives CASSVEQNNEQFF.

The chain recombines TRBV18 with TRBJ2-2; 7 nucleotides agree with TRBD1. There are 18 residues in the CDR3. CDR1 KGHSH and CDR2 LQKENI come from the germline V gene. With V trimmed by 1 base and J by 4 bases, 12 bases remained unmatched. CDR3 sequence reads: CASSPRVGQSISTGELFF. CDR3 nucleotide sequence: TGTGCCAGCTCACCACGTGTGGGACAGAGTATCAGCACCGGGGAGCTGTTTTTT.

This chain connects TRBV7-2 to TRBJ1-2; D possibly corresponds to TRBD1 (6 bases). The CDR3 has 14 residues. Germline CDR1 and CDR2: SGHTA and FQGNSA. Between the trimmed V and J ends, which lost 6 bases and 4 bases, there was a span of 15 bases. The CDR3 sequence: CASRVGGGVYGYTF. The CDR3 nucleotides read TGTGCCAGCAGAGTGGGGGGGGGCGTCTATGGCTACACCTTC.

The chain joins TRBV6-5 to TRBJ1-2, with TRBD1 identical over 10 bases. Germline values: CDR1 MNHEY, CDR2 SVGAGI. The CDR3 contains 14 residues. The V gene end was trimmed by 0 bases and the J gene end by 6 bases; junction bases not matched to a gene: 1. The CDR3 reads CASSYSGQGDGYTF. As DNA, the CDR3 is TGTGCCAGCAGTTACTCCGGACAGGGGGATGGCTACACCTTC.

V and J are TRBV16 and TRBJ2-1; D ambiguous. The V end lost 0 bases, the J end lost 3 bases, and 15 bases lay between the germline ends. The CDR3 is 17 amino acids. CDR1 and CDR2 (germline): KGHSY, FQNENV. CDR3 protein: CASSQSGPTRYYNEQFF. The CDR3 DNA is TGTGCCAGCAGCCAATCTGGCCCGACACGATACTACAATGAGCAGTTCTTC. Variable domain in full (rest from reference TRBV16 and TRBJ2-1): GEEVAQTPKHLVRGEGQKAKLYCAPIKGHSYVFWYQQVLKNEFKFLISFQNENVFDETGMPKERFSAKCLPNSPCSLEIQATKLEDSAVYFCASSQSGPTRYYNEQFFGPGTRLTVL.

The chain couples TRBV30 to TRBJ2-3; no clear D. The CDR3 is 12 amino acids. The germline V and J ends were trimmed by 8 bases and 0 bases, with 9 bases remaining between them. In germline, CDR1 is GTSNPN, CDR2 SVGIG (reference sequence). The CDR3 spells CAVSQSTDTQYF. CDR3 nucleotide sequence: TGTGCCGTCTCCCAGAGCACAGATACGCAGTATTTT.

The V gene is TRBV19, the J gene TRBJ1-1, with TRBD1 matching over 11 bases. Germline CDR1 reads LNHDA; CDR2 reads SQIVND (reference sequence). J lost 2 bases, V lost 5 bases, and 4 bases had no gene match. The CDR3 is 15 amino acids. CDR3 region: CASSFWTGGNTEAFF. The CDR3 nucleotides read TGTGCCAGTAGTTTCTGGACAGGGGGCAACACTGAAGCTTTCTTT. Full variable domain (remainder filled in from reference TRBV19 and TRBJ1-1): DGGITQSPKYLFRKEGQNVTLSCEQNLNHDAMYWYRQDPGQGLRLIYYSQIVNDFQKGDIAEGYSVSREKKESFPLTVTSAQKNPTAFYLCASSFWTGGNTEAFFGQGTRLTVV.

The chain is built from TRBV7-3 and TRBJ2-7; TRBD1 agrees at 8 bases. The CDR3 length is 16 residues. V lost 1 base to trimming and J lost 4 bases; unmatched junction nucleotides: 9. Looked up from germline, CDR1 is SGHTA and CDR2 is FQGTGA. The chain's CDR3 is CASSLIRSGGGYEQYF. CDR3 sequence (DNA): TGTGCCAGCAGCTTAATCAGGTCAGGGGGCGGGTACGAGCAGTACTTC. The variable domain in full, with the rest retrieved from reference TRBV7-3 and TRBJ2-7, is GAGVSQTPSNKVTEKGKYVELRCDPISGHTALYWYRQSLGQGPEFLIYFQGTGAADDSGLPNDRFFAVRPEGSVSTLKIQRTERGDSAVYLCASSLIRSGGGYEQYFGPGTRLTVT.

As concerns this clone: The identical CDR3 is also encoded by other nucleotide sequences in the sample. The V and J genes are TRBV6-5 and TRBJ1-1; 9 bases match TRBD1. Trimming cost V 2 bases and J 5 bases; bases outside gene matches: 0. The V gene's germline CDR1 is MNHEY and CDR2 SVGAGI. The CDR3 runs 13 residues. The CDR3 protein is CASSYGQGTEAFF. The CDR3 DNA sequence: TGTGCCAGCAGTTACGGACAGGGGACTGAAGCTTTCTTT.

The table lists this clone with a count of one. Here the CDR3 reads CASSLGATGVTNEKLFF. The CDR3 DNA sequence: TGTGCCAGCAGCTTAGGGGCCACAGGGGTGACTAATGAAAAACTGTTTTTT. The chain couples TRBV7-2 to TRBJ1-4; 7 bases fit TRBD1. V shed 1 base and J 2 bases; nucleotides not matched to a gene: 7. There are 17 residues in the CDR3. Germline V lookup: CDR1 SGHTA, CDR2 FQGNSA.

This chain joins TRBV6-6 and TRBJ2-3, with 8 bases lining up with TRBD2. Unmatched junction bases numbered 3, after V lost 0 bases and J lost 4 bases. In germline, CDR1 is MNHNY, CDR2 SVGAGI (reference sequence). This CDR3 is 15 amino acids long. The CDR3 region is CASSYSGLAADTQYF. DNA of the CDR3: TGTGCCAGCAGTTACTCAGGACTAGCAGCAGATACGCAGTATTTT.

The CDR3: CASSFTGVDTEAFF. CDR3 sequence (DNA): TGTGCCAGCAGCTTTACGGGTGTTGACACTGAAGCTTTCTTT. This rearrangement joins TRBV11-2 to TRBJ1-1, with D hard to call. The ends were cut back, 3 bases at V and 3 bases at J, with 11 bases in the middle. The V gene's germline CDR1 is SGHAT and CDR2 FQNNGV. There are 14 residues in the CDR3. The full variable domain, completed using reference TRBV11-2 and TRBJ1-1, is EAGVAQSPRYKIIEKRQSVAFWCNPISGHATLYWYQQILGQGPKLLIQFQNNGVVDDSQLPKDRFSAERLKGVDSTLKIQPAKLEDSAVYLCASSFTGVDTEAFFGQGTRLTVV.

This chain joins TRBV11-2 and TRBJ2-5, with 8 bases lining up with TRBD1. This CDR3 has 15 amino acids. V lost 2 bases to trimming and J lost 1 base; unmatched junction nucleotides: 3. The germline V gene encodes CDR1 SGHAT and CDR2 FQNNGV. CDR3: CASSLLTGVQETQYF. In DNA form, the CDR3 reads TGTGCCAGCAGCTTATTGACAGGGGTCCAAGAGACCCAGTACTTC.